The clone carrying this T cell receptor beta chain was picked up a small number of times. Its antigen is not identified. Germline loops: CDR1 MNHEY, CDR2 SVGEGT. CDR3 length: 14 amino acids. V was trimmed by 7 bases and J by 2 bases, leaving 14 bases between them. The data derive from a study of T-cell memory formation after mild COVID-19. Study-wide findings and caveats: Among CD4+ contracting clones, most were CM and EM, and CD8+ ones EMRA.

TCRdb passed the 5' RACE reads through MiXCR, listing each CDR3 protein once. This sample has 350,000 to 550,000 distinct CDR3 sequences; roughly 18% occur once, and the top ten carry around a fifth. This TCR derives from a man between 18 and 35 years old who had mild COVID-19 (a few samples of this study predate the infection). Cell type and time point are not known. The sequenced material came from PBMCs or a T cell subset sorted from them (not recorded which). The chain links TRBV6-2 or TRBV6-3 to TRBJ1-2, with D perhaps TRBD1 (6 bases). The CDR3 DNA follows: TGTGCCAGCACTCGGGACACCACGAACTATGGCTACACCTTC. It specifies CASTRDTTNYGYTF.